Following are 8 T cell receptor beta chains from one sample sequenced in a study of T cell responses to AZD1222 COVID-19 vaccine. Repertoires were generated with immunoSEQ multiplex PCR, while TCRdb's copy carries only in-frame clones and drops some. The table has some 55,000 clones, 70% to 90% seen once. The specimen comprised peripheral blood, sampled on day 0 of AZD1222 vaccination. These receptors all stem from an adult in good health.

There are a few counts of this clone. This chain links TRBV10-2 with TRBJ2-7; D uncertain. The V gene lost 4 bases and the J gene lost 3 bases, with 16 bases spanning the gap. The CDR3 loop spans 15 amino acids. The germline V gene encodes CDR1 WSHSY and CDR2 SAAADI. CDR3 loop: CASSGTHSSFYEQYF. The DNA of the CDR3 is TGCGCCAGCAGTGGTACCCACTCCAGTTTCTACGAGCAGTACTTC.

The chain couples TRBV30 to TRBJ1-2; D uncertain. This CDR3 has 13 amino acids. Germline V gene data show CDR1 as GTSNPN and CDR2 as SVGIG (reference sequence). Deletions cut 1 base from V and 4 bases from J, with 10 bases between. Written as DNA, the CDR3 is TGTGCCTGGAGTGACGGTAGTGGCTATGGCTACACCTTC. Amino acid sequence: CAWSDGSGYGYTF.

The chain links TRBV6-6 to TRBJ1-5, with a weak D call TRBD1 (5 bases). CDR3 size: 13 residues. The V end lost 7 bases, the J end lost 6 bases, and 13 bases lay between the germline ends. The germline CDR1 and CDR2 sequences are MNHNY and SVGAGI (reference sequence). This chain's CDR3 is CASTRGIIQPQHF. The DNA of the CDR3 is TGTGCCAGCACAAGGGGTATTATTCAGCCCCAGCATTTT.

The DNA for the CDR3 is TGTGCCAGCAGGCGAGCGGGTAGAGATACGCAGTATTTT. This translates into CASRRAGRDTQYF. The J gene is TRBJ2-3, the V gene TRBV27, with D possibly being TRBD2 (6 bases). Trimming shortened V by 6 bases and J by 5 bases, and 12 bases separated the two germline ends. In germline, CDR1 is MNHEY, CDR2 SMNVEV (reference sequence). CDR3 size: 13 residues.

This chain connects TRBV10-1 to TRBJ2-7, with D possibly called TRBD1 or TRBD2 (5 bases each). CDR1 and CDR2 (germline): WNHNN, SYGVQD (reference sequence). V was shortened by 4 bases and J by 4 bases, with 17 bases between the two germline ends. This CDR3 is 15 amino acids long. In DNA, the CDR3 is TGCGCCAGCAGTGCAGCCGGGGCCGGAGGTTACGAGCAGTACTTC. Translating it yields CASSAAGAGGYEQYF.

The V and J genes are TRBV6-6 and TRBJ1-2; 9 nucleotides match TRBD1. The CDR3 covers 15 residues. Trimming cost V 0 bases and J 6 bases; bases outside gene matches: 5. CDR1 and CDR2 (germline): MNHNY, SVGAGI (reference sequence). CDR3 loop: CASSYSRQGVDGYTF. CDR3 coding DNA: TGTGCCAGCAGTTACTCGAGACAGGGGGTGGATGGCTACACCTTC.

Written as DNA, the CDR3 is TGTGCCAGCGGCCGGACAGGGGACACCGGGGAGCTGTTTTTT. It is translated as CASGRTGDTGELFF. The chain joins TRBV2 to TRBJ2-2, with 9 bases that match TRBD1. V lost 8 bases and J lost 3; bases outside the gene matches: 4. The CDR3 is 14 residues long. Germline lookup yields CDR1 SNHLY and CDR2 FYNNEI.

The chain has TRBV10-3 and TRBJ2-3, with D perhaps matching TRBD2 (5 bases). V lost 8 bases and J 0 bases, leaving 9 bases between the germline ends. This CDR3 has 13 amino acids. From germline, CDR1 is ENHRY and CDR2 SYGVKD. The CDR3 is CAISERSTDTQYF. The DNA of the CDR3 is TGTGCCATCTCGGAGCGGAGCACAGATACGCAGTATTTT.